The 23 T cell receptor beta chains below come from one sample, sequenced in a study of identical twins. MiXCR was run by TCRdb on the 5' RACE reads, yielding one entry per CDR3 protein. The repertoire consists of roughly 480,000 distinct CDR3 sequences, with more than 20% occurring once and the leading ten covering just under 3%. The same specimen was also included in a second study, on T cells expressing NK-cell markers.

Sequencing input: CD4+ T cells sorted from blood. The receptor source for this set is a woman under 30 in good health.

This clonotype showed up many times. The rearrangement joins TRBV5-5 to TRBJ1-1; D is possibly TRBD1 (5 bases). The germline V gene encodes CDR1 SGHKS and CDR2 YYEKEE (reference sequence). With 3 bases removed from V and 6 bases from J, the gap between germline ends came to 12 bases. The CDR3 consists of 13 residues. CDR3 loop: CASSSIRDSEAFF. CDR3 nucleotides: TGTGCCAGCAGCTCGATCCGGGACTCTGAAGCTTTCTTT.

The chain couples TRBV7-2 to TRBJ1-3; no clear D gene. CDR1 is SGHTA, CDR2 FQGNSA, per germline. CDR3 length equals 13 residues. With 5 bases removed from V and 8 bases from J, the gap between germline ends came to 13 bases. DNA of the CDR3: TGTGCCAGCAGCATAGGTTATCGAGACACCATATATTTT. Its protein product is CASSIGYRDTIYF.

This clonotype was seen more than once but under ten times. This chain connects TRBV18 to TRBJ2-7; possibly TRBD1 for D (5 bases). V was pared by 6 bases and J by 6 bases, with 18 bases between. The CDR3 length is 14 residues. Germline V lookup: CDR1 KGHSH, CDR2 LQKENI. The CDR3 spells CASSASRVSGEQYF. The CDR3 coding sequence is TGTGCCAGCTCCGCCAGCAGGGTTTCCGGCGAGCAGTACTTC.

The gene calls are TRBV30 and TRBJ1-6, with 8 bases fitting TRBD1. Germline-derived CDR1 and CDR2 are GTSNPN and SVGIG (reference sequence). This CDR3 region has 15 residues. J was trimmed by 4 bases and V by 3 bases; bases with no gene match: 5. CDR3 sequence reads: CAWSPGQGYNSPLHF. In DNA, the CDR3 is TGTGCCTGGAGCCCAGGACAGGGTTATAATTCACCCCTCCACTTT.

The chain links TRBV20-1 to TRBJ2-7; D remains ambiguous. The V gene's germline CDR1 is DFQATT and CDR2 SNEGSKA (reference sequence). Trimming removed 6 bases at V and 4 bases at J, with 16 bases between. The CDR3 has 13 amino acids. The CDR3 region has the DNA TGCAGTGCCGCCGAATTAGCTTCTTACGAGCAGTACTTC. Its translation is CSAAELASYEQYF.

This clonotype has more than one count but fewer than ten. The chain couples TRBV7-3 to TRBJ1-1; D gene ambiguous. Trimming cost V 3 bases and J 5 bases, with 13 bases left between them. The CDR3 runs to 14 residues. Germline V gene data show CDR1 as SGHTA and CDR2 as FQGTGA. The CDR3 reads CASSLKGGNTEAFF. The CDR3 nucleotides read TGTGCCAGCAGCTTGAAGGGAGGGAATACTGAAGCTTTCTTT.

This chain uses TRBV3-1 with TRBJ1-1; 10 bases agree with TRBD1. With 4 bases clipped from V and 3 bases from J, the junction kept 8 bases outside the gene matches. The CDR3 sequence is 16 residues long. Germline CDR1 LGHDT, CDR2 YNNKEL (reference sequence). Here the CDR3 DNA reads TGTGCCAGCAGCCGGGCGACAGGGGGCGTCGACACTGAAGCTTTCTTT. Translated, it gives CASSRATGGVDTEAFF. Complete variable domain (other parts from reference TRBV3-1 and TRBJ1-1): DTAVSQTPKYLVTQMGNDKSIKCEQNLGHDTMYWYKQDSKKFLKIMFSYNNKELIINETVPNRFSPKSPDKAHLNLHINSLELGDSAVYFCASSRATGGVDTEAFFGQGTRLTVV.

This rearrangement joins TRBV6-1 to TRBJ1-1; D uncertain. Germline V gene lookup returns CDR1 MNHNS and CDR2 SASEGT. The V end lost 6 bases, the J end lost 3 bases, and 20 bases lay between the germline ends. The CDR3 extends over 16 amino acids. The DNA for the CDR3 is TGTGCCAGCAGCCTTTCCGGACCCCCTGTGGACACTGAAGCTTTCTTT. Its protein product is CASSLSGPPVDTEAFF.

This chain joins TRBV20-1 and TRBJ2-5; a weak D match, TRBD2 (7 bases). This CDR3 has 14 residues. Per the germline V gene, CDR1 is DFQATT and CDR2 is SNEGSKA (reference sequence). Trimming took off 5 bases at V and 4 bases at J, with 17 bases between the two ends. This CDR3 is CSALPSGGGETQYF. Here the CDR3 DNA reads TGCAGTGCTCTCCCTAGCGGAGGGGGAGAGACCCAGTACTTC.

CDR3 sequence reads: CAVSSGDYNEQFF. The CDR3 DNA sequence: TGTGCCGTATCTAGCGGAGATTACAATGAGCAGTTCTTC. The chain links TRBV10-3 to TRBJ2-1; TRBD2 matches at 7 bases. The V gene's germline CDR1 is ENHRY and CDR2 SYGVKD. The ends lost 11 bases at V and 4 bases at J; junction bases unmatched: 8. The CDR3 consists of 13 residues.

This clonotype was observed a few times. Compared with germline, one end of the junction differs, possibly owing to a read error. Here the CDR3 reads CASSLVVRQGISF. The CDR3 bases are TGTGCCAGCAGTTTAGTGGTCCGACAGGGGATCTCCTTC. The chain couples TRBV12-3 or TRBV12-4 to TRBJ2-7; 8 positions match TRBD1. The CDR3 is 13 amino acids.

This clonotype was observed a few times. V usage is TRBV20-1 and J usage is TRBJ2-3, with D perhaps matching TRBD1 (5 bases). The CDR3 contains 18 residues. V gave up 0 bases and J gave up 3 bases, with 22 bases separating them. Germline-derived CDR1 and CDR2 are DFQATT and SNEGSKA (reference sequence). The chain's CDR3 is CSARDSGTGALVTDTQYF. Written as DNA, the CDR3 is TGCAGTGCTAGAGATAGTGGAACAGGAGCCCTAGTTACAGATACGCAGTATTTT.

This clonotype has a handful of counts. The chain links TRBV9 to TRBJ2-6, with TRBD1 matching over 7 bases. Trimming at V came to 1 base and at J to 2 bases, leaving 0 bases not matched to a gene. This CDR3 has 15 residues. In germline, CDR1 is SGDLS, CDR2 YYNGEE. CDR3: CASSVTGAGANVLTF. CDR3 DNA sequence: TGTGCCAGCAGCGTAACAGGGGCTGGGGCCAACGTCCTGACTTTC.

This clonotype showed up just a few times. V usage is TRBV5-5 and J usage is TRBJ1-2; 7 bases fit TRBD1. Germline CDR1 and CDR2: SGHKS and YYEKEE (reference sequence). Germline trimming cut 3 bases from V and 8 bases from J; bases unmatched to any gene: 7. This CDR3 has 13 residues. CDR3 nucleotides: TGTGCCAGCAGCTCGGACAGGCCCGGAGGCTACACCTTC. Amino acids: CASSSDRPGGYTF. Full variable domain (outside the CDR3, taken from reference TRBV5-5 and TRBJ1-2): DAGVTQSPTHLIKTRGQQVTLRCSPISGHKSVSWYQQVLGQGPQFIFQYYEKEERGRGNFPDRFSARQFPNYSSELNVNALLLGDSALYLCASSSDRPGGYTFGSGTRLTVV.

In this sample, this clonotype turned up a few times. The chain combines TRBV10-3 with TRBJ2-7; D call uncertain. From germline, CDR1 is ENHRY and CDR2 SYGVKD. With 6 bases removed from V and 6 bases from J, the gap between germline ends came to 18 bases. The CDR3 totals 14 residues. The CDR3 region has the DNA TGTGCCATCAGCGGTTTTCCTAAAGTCTCCGAGCAGTACTTC. Encoded protein: CAISGFPKVSEQYF.

For the CDR3, the DNA is TGTGCCAGCAGTTTTCGGACTAGTGGAAACAACAATGAGCAGTTCTTC. Translation: CASSFRTSGNNNEQFF. The V gene is TRBV12-3 or TRBV12-4, the J gene TRBJ2-1; 7 bases are a match to TRBD2. J lost 5 bases, V lost 3 bases, and 10 bases had no gene match. The CDR3 runs 16 residues.

J is TRBJ2-7 and V is TRBV5-1; D gene unclear. Germline CDR1 and CDR2: SGHRS and YFSETQ. Trimming left V 5 bases short and J 0 bases short, with 9 bases between. CDR3 length: 13 residues. CDR3 region: CASRVPSSYEQYF. DNA for the CDR3: TGCGCCAGCAGAGTCCCGAGCTCCTACGAGCAGTACTTC.

This clonotype has more than one count but fewer than ten. The V call is TRBV7-8, the J call TRBJ2-1, with 9 bases lining up with TRBD2. The trim removed 0 bases at V and 10 bases at J, leaving 4 bases unmatched. The CDR3 sequence is 14 residues long. CDR1 is SGHVS and CDR2 is FQNEAQ in the germline V gene. The CDR3 DNA follows: TGTGCCAGCAGCTTAGCTAGCGGGAGTGTAGAGCAGTTCTTC. Protein: CASSLASGSVEQFF.

The V call is TRBV6-6, the J call TRBJ1-4; 8 bases agree with TRBD1. Germline V gene data show CDR1 as MNHNY and CDR2 as SVGAGI (reference sequence). V was pared by 4 bases and J by 10 bases, with 5 bases of the junction left unmatched. This CDR3 comprises 13 residues. The CDR3 DNA sequence: TGTGCCAGCAGTTTCGGACAGGGAGGAAAACTGTTTTTT. This encodes CASSFGQGGKLFF.

The chain joins TRBV9 to TRBJ2-2; TRBD2 agrees at 9 bases. With V trimmed by 0 bases and J by 4 bases, 7 bases remained unmatched. Germline-derived CDR1 and CDR2 are SGDLS and YYNGEE. This CDR3 comprises 17 residues. The CDR3 sequence is CASSVATSGGTTGELFF. The DNA of the CDR3 is TGTGCCAGCAGCGTAGCGACCAGCGGGGGGACCACCGGGGAGCTGTTTTTT.

This clonotype was counted between two and nine times. This chain links TRBV11-2 with TRBJ2-6; D uncertain. There are 15 residues in the CDR3. Trimming cost V 0 bases and J 1 base, with 4 bases left between them. Germline V gives CDR1 SGHAT, CDR2 FQNNGV. As DNA, the CDR3 is TGTGCCAGCAGCTTAGAGTCTTCTGGGGCCAACGTCCTGACTTTC. It is translated as CASSLESSGANVLTF. Drawing the rest from reference TRBV11-2 and TRBJ2-6, the complete variable domain is EAGVAQSPRYKIIEKRQSVAFWCNPISGHATLYWYQQILGQGPKLLIQFQNNGVVDDSQLPKDRFSAERLKGVDSTLKIQPAKLEDSAVYLCASSLESSGANVLTFGAGSRLTVL.

The CDR3 sequence is CASSLADDTQYF. CDR3 nucleotide sequence: TGTGCCAGCAGCTTAGCGGATGATACGCAGTATTTT. This chain uses TRBV7-9 with TRBJ2-3; D unresolved. CDR3 length: 12 residues. Looked up from germline, CDR1 is SEHNR and CDR2 is FQNEAQ (reference sequence). V was cut by 0 bases and J by 6 bases, with 4 bases left in between.

CDR3 nucleotides: TGTGCCAGCAGCGTGCGGGAGAGGACAGATACGCAGTATTTT. Its protein is CASSVRERTDTQYF. The rearrangement links TRBV9 to TRBJ2-3; 7 positions match TRBD2. The CDR3 extends over 14 amino acids. Germline CDR1 and CDR2: SGDLS and YYNGEE. Unmatched junction bases numbered 3, after V lost 2 bases and J lost 3 bases.